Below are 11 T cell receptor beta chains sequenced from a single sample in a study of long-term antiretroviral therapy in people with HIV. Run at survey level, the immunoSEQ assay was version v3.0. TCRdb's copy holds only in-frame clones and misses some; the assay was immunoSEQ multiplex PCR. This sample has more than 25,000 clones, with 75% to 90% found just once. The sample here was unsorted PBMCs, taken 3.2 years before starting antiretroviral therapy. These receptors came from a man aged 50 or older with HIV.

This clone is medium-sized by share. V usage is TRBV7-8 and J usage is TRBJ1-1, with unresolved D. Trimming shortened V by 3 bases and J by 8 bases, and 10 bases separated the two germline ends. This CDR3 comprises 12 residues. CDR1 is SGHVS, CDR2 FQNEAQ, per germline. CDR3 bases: TGTGCCAGCAGCTTCTATAAGGAAGAAGCTTTCTTT. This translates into CASSFYKEEAFF.

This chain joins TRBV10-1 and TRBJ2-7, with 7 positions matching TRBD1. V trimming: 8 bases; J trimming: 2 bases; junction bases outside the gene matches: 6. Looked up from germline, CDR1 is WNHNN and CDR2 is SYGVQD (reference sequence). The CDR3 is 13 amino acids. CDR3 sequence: CASGGQYPYEQYF. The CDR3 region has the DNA TGCGCCAGCGGGGGACAGTATCCCTACGAGCAGTACTTC.

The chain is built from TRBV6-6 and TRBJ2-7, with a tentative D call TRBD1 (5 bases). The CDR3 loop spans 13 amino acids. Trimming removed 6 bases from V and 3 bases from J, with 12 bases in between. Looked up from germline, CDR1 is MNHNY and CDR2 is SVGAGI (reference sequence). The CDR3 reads CASSKTDNYEQYF. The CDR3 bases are TGTGCCAGCAGCAAGACAGATAACTACGAGCAGTACTTC.

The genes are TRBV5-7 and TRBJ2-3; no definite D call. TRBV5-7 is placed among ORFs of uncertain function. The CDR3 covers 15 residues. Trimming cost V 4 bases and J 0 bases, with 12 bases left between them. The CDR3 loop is CASSPCLDSTDTQYF. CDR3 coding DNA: TGTGCCAGCAGCCCTTGCCTGGATAGCACAGATACGCAGTATTTT.

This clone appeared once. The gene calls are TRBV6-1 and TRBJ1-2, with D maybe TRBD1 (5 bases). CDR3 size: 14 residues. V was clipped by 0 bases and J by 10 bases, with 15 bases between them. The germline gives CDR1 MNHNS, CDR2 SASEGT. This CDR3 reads CASSEARDGYDYTF. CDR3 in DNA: TGTGCCAGCAGTGAAGCGAGGGACGGCTACGACTACACCTTC.

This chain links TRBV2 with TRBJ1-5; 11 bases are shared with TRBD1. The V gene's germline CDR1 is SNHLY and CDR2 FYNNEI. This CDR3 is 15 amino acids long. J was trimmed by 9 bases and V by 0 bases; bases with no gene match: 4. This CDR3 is CASSEAPGQGGPQHF. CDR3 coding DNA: TGTGCCAGCAGTGAAGCTCCGGGACAGGGGGGGCCCCAGCATTTT. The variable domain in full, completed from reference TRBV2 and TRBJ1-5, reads EPEVTQTPSHQVTQMGQEVILRCVPISNHLYFYWYRQILGQKVEFLVSFYNNEISEKSEIFDDQFSVERPDGSNFTLKIRSTKLEDSAMYFCASSEAPGQGGPQHFGDGTRLSIL.

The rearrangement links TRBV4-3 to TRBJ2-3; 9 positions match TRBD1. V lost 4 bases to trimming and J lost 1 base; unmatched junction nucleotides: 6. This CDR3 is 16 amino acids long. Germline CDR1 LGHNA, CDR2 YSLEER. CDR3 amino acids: CASSPSRDRGTDTQYF. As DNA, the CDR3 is TGCGCCAGCAGCCCATCCCGGGACAGGGGCACAGATACGCAGTATTTT.

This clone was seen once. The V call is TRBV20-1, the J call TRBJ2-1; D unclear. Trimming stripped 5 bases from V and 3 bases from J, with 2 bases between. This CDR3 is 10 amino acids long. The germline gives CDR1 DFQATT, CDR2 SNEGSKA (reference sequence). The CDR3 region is CSAGYNEQFF. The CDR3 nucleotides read TGCAGTGCTGGCTACAATGAGCAGTTCTTC.

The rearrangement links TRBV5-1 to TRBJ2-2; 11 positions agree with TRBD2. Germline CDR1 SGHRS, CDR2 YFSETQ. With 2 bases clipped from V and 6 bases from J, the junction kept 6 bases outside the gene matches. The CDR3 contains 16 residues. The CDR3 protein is CASSFTSGSPPGELFF. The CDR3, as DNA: TGCGCCAGCAGCTTTACTAGCGGGAGTCCCCCCGGGGAGCTGTTTTTT.

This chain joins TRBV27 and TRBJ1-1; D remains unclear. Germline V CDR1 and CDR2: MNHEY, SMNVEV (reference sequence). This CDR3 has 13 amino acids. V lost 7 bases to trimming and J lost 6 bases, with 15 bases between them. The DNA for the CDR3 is TGTGCCAGCAAGACCGGAAGGTCCTCTGAAGCTTTCTTT. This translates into CASKTGRSSEAFF.

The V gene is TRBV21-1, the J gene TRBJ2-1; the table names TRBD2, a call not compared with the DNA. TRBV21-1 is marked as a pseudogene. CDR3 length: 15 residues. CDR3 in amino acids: CASSKEACSYNEQFF. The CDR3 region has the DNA TGTGCCAGCAGCAAAGAAGCCTGCTCCTACAATGAGCAGTTCTTC.